The following is a T cell receptor beta chain sequence with its context. Seattle enrolled patients during active infection and tracked them longitudinally. This specimen comes from a study of blood T cell repertoires in COVID-19. The overall study: Acute and convalescent COVID-19 specimens originated in the United States, Italy and Spain. The analysed material was cDNA or gDNA that came from T cells, B-cell-depleted T cells, or PBMCs.

CDR1 is SGHRS and CDR2 is YFSETQ in the germline V gene. The CDR3 length is 14 residues. The junction had 6 bases not matched to a gene; V was cut back by 4 bases and J by 6 bases. How the authors handled the data: Estimation of nucleated cell counts was performed using reference gene primer amplification. The method was immunoSEQ multiplex PCR; TCRdb's version includes in-frame clones alone and lacks a portion of them. That table gives V, J and clone size, and the DNA gave D and trimming. This table has 80,000 to 100,000 clones, approximately 86% appearing once. The sample was peripheral blood. The sequence was obtained from a man between 45 and 60 years old with COVID-19, enrolled during active disease. This rearrangement joins TRBV5-1 to TRBJ2-7; 11 nucleotides agree with TRBD2. This CDR3 reads CASSPLAGEGEQYF. CDR3 sequence (DNA): TGCGCCAGCAGCCCACTAGCGGGGGAGGGCGAGCAGTACTTC.